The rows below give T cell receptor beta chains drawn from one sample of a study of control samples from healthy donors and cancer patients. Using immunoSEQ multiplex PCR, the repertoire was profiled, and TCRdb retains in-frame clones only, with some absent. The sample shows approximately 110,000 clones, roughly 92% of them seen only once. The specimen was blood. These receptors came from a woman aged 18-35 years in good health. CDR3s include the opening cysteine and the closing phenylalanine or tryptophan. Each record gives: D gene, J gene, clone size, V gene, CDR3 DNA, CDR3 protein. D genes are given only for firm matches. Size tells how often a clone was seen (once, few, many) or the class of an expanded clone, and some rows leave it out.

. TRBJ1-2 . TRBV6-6 TGTGCCAGCAGTTACTCTGGACAGTTTCCAACCTATGGCTACACCTTC CASSYSGQFPTYGYTF
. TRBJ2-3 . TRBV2 TGTGCCAGCTGGGGCTATTTCACAGATACGCAGTATTTT CASWGYFTDTQYF
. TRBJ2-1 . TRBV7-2 TGTGCCAGCAGCTCATTCTTAGGCCGCAGTGAGCAGTTCTTC CASSSFLGRSEQFF
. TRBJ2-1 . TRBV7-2 TGTGCCAGCAGCTTAGCCCCGGCTCTCTGGAGCTCCTACAATGAGCAGTTCTTC CASSLAPALWSSYNEQFF
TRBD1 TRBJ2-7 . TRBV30 TGTGCCTGGAGTGGGGCAGGGGGCGAGCAGTACTTC CAWSGAGGEQYF
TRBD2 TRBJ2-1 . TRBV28 TGTGCCAGCAGACCCGGGACTAGCGGGAACAATGAGCAGTTCTTC CASRPGTSGNNEQFF
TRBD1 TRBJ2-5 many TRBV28 TGTGCCAGCAGTTCACCGGTGGGACAGGGACAAGAGACCCAGTACTTC CASSSPVGQGQETQYF
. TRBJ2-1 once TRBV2 TGTGCCAGCAGTGAAAGGCAGGGCCGATACAATGAGCAGTTCTTC CASSERQGRYNEQFF
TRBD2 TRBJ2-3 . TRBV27 TGTGCCAGCTACGGACTAGCGGCTACAGATACGCAGTATTTT CASYGLAATDTQYF
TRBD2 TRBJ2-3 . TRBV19 TGTGCCAGTAGTATGGCGACTAGCGGGGAAAATACGCAGTATTTT CASSMATSGENTQYF
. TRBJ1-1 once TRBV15 TGTGCCACCAGCAGAGCGACCCGGGACGCCGCCAGGCCTGAAGCTTTCTTT CATSRATRDAARPEAFF
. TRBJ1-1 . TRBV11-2 TGTGCCAGCAGCTTAGATCCCTTTTGGTCACCCCTAGCTTTCTTT CASSLDPFWSPLAFF
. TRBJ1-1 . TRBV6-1 TGTGCCAGCAGTGAATGGGGGGCGCCTATACAGAACACTGAAGCTTTCTTT CASSEWGAPIQNTEAFF
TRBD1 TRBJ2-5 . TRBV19 TGTGCCAGTAGGTCGTCGGGACAGGGGTATCAAGAGACCCAGTACTTC CASRSSGQGYQETQYF
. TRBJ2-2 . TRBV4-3 TGCGCCAGCAGGGCCGGGAGATCCGGGGCCGGGGAGCTGTTTTTT CASRAGRSGAGELFF
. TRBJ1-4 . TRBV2 TGTGCCAGCAGTGAAGGCGGCTCCGTAACTAATGAAAAACTGTTTTTT CASSEGGSVTNEKLFF
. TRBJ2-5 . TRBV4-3 TGCGCCAGCAGCCAAGATCTCGGCGAGAGGGCCCAGTACTTC CASSQDLGERAQYF
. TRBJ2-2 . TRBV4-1 TGCGCCAGCAGCCAAGGGGTGGCGAGGAGTACCACCGGGGAGCTGTTTTTT CASSQGVARSTTGELFF
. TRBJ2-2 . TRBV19 TGTGCCAGTAGTATACAGGGAAACACCGGGGAGCTGTTTTTT CASSIQGNTGELFF
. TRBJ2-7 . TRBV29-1 TGCAGCGTCCCGGACCCAGGGGCCCAGTACTTC CSVPDPGAQYF
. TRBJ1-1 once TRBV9 TGTGCCAGCAGCGTAGGTATAGGACCCACGAACACTGAAGCTTTCTTT CASSVGIGPTNTEAFF
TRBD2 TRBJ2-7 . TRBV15 TGTGCCACCAGCATCGGTAGCGGGAGACTTTACGAGCAGTACTTC CATSIGSGRLYEQYF
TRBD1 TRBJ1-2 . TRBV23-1 TGCGCCAGCAGCGGTACCAGGACAGGGACAAACTATGGCTACACCTTC CASSGTRTGTNYGYTF
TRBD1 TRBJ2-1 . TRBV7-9 TGTGCCAGCAGCATTCCGGGACAGGCATACAATGAGCAGTTCTTC CASSIPGQAYNEQFF
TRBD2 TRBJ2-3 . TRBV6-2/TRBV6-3 TGTGCCAGCAGTTCTACGGGGGGGCCCACAGATACGCAGTATTTT CASSSTGGPTDTQYF
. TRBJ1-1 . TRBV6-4 TGTGCCAGCAGTGACTCGATCGCGGGCATTAACACTGAAGCTTTCTTT CASSDSIAGINTEAFF
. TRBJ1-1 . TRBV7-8 TGTGCCAGCAGCTTAACGGCCTGGAACACTGAAGCTTTCTTT CASSLTAWNTEAFF
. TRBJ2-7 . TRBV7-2 TGTGCCAGCAGTCCAAGGGGTATGGCCTACGAGCAGTACTTC CASSPRGMAYEQYF
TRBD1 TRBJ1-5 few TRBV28 TGTGCCAGCAGTTTAGCGGACAGGCAGCCCCAGCATTTT CASSLADRQPQHF
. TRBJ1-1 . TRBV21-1 TGTGCCAGCAGCAAAGTTCTTGGAGATATGAACACTGAAGCTTTCTTT CASSKVLGDMNTEAFF
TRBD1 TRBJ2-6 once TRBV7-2 TGTGCCAGCAGACAAGTTTCGACAGGGCTAGCCAACGTCCTGACTTTC CASRQVSTGLANVLTF
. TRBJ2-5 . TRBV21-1 TGTGCCAGCAGCAAAGTGCCCCCCCCCATGGGACAGGTTAATTCGGAGACCCAGTACTTC CASSKVPPPMGQVNSETQYF
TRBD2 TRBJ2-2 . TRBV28 TGTGCCAGCAGTGTAGCGGGAGCGAACACCGGGGAGCTGTTTTTT CASSVAGANTGELFF
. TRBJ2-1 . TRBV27 TGTGCCAGCAGCCAAGGTTTGGGTGAGCAGTTCTTC CASSQGLGEQFF
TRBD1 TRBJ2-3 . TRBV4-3 TGCGCCAGCAGCCCAACGAAAGAGACAGGGGGAAACACAGATACGCAGTATTTT CASSPTKETGGNTDTQYF
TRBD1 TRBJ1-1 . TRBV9 TGTGCCAGCAGCGCCCACAGGGGAGTGAACACTGAAGCTTTCTTT CASSAHRGVNTEAFF
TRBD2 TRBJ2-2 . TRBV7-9 TGTGCCGTACCCCAGGGTAGCGGGGGTAACACCGGGGAGCTGTTTTTT CAVPQGSGGNTGELFF
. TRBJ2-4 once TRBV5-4 TGTGCCAGCAGCCATCAGGCCAAAAACATTCAGTACTTC CASSHQAKNIQYF
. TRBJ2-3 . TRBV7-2 TGTGCCAGCAGCTTAGAGGAGGGCTGGGACACAGATACGCAGTATTTT CASSLEEGWDTDTQYF
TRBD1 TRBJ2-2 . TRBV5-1 TGCGCCAGCAGCTACAGGGGGGCAGTATCCGGGGAGCTGTTTTTT CASSYRGAVSGELFF
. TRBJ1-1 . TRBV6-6 TGTGCCAGCACCGAATTACGGGAGGCAACGGGATCAGCTTTCTTT CASTELREATGSAFF
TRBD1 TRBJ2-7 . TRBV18 TGTGCCAGCTCACGGGTTCAGACAGGGGGCGAGCAGTACTTC CASSRVQTGGEQYF
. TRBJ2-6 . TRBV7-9 TGTGCCAGCAGCTTAGTACCGCTCGAAAGCCACTCTGGGGCCAACGTCCTGACTTTC CASSLVPLESHSGANVLTF
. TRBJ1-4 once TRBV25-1 TGTGCCAGCACCAGGGCGGGGGGTAATGAAAAACTGTTTTTT CASTRAGGNEKLFF
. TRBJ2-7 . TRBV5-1 TGCGCCAGCAACCCCGGTACAGGGTTTCTCTACGAGCAGTACTTC CASNPGTGFLYEQYF
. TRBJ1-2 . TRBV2 TGTGCCAGCAGTTTTTTGGAGGACAGAGCTAACTATGGCTACACCTTC CASSFLEDRANYGYTF
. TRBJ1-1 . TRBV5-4 TGTGCCAGCAGAGGGGTGGGCACTGAAGCTTTCTTT CASRGVGTEAFF
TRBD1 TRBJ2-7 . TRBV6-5 TGTGCCAGCAGACCCTCAGGGGGCAGGGTCCACGAGCAGTACTTC CASRPSGGRVHEQYF
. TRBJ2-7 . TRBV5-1 TGCGCCAGCAGCGTCGGACAGACCTACGAGCAGTACTTC CASSVGQTYEQYF
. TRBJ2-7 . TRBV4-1 TGCGCCAGCAGCCAAAGGGCTGAGGGCTACGAGCAGTACTTC CASSQRAEGYEQYF
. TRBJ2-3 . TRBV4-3 TGCGCCAGCAGCCAAGGAGCAGGGGCTCTGGATACGCAGTATTTT CASSQGAGALDTQYF
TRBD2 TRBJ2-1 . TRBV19 TGTGCCAGTAGTATATATGCGGGAGGACCGAATGAGCAGTTCTTC CASSIYAGGPNEQFF
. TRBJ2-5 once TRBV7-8 TGTGCCAGCAGCTTCCTGTTGTCGCAAGAGACCCAGTACTTC CASSFLLSQETQYF
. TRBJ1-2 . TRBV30 TGTGCCTGGAAGGGGGGAGAAGGGAGATATCGCTACACCTTC CAWKGGEGRYRYTF
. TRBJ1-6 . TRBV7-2 TGTGCCAGCAGCTTAAGCTCCTATAATTCACCCCTCCACTTT CASSLSSYNSPLHF